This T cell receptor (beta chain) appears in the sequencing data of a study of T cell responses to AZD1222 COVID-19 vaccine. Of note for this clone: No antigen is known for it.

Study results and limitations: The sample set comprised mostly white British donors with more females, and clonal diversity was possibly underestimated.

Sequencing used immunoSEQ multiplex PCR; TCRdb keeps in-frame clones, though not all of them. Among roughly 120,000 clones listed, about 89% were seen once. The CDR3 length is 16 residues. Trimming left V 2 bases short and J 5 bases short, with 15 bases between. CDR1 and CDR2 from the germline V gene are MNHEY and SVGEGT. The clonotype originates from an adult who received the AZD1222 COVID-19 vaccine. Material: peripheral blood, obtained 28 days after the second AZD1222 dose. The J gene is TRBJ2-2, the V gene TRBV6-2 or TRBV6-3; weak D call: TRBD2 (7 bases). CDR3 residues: CASSYPIGGRTGELFF. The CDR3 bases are TGTGCCAGCAGTTACCCGATCGGGGGGCGGACCGGGGAGCTGTTTTTT.